The rows below give T cell receptor beta chains drawn from one sample of a study of tumor-infiltrating lymphocytes in localized non-small cell lung cancer. The method was immunoSEQ multiplex PCR; TCRdb's version includes in-frame clones alone and lacks a portion of them. The sample records 9,300 or so clones, 60% to 75% being singletons. Sequencing was done on a sample of lung tumor tissue. All receptors come from a human donor with non-small cell lung cancer. Each CDR3 is given with its conserved first and last residue. The order of the fields is D gene, V gene, J gene, clone size, CDR3 protein, CDR3 DNA. The D gene is left open where the match is weak. The listing skips clone size in some rows; elsewhere it reads once, few, many or a size class.

d_call: TRBD1; v_call: TRBV29-1; j_call: TRBJ1-3; clone_size: -; cdr3_aa: CSVQGSGNTIYF; cdr3_nt: TGCAGCGTACAGGGGTCTGGAAACACCATATATTTT
d_call: -; v_call: TRBV10-2; j_call: TRBJ1-1; clone_size: few; cdr3_aa: CASSENNLNTEAFF; cdr3_nt: TGCGCCAGCAGTGAGAACAACCTGAACACTGAAGCTTTCTTT
d_call: -; v_call: TRBV18; j_call: TRBJ2-7; clone_size: -; cdr3_aa: CASSPGKGEGYEQYF; cdr3_nt: TGTGCCAGCTCACCAGGCAAGGGAGAGGGATACGAGCAGTACTTC
d_call: -; v_call: TRBV6-6; j_call: TRBJ2-1; clone_size: -; cdr3_aa: CASRYTGGGQTNEQFF; cdr3_nt: TGTGCCAGCAGGTATACGGGGGGGGGACAGACCAATGAGCAGTTCTTC
d_call: TRBD1; v_call: TRBV2; j_call: TRBJ1-4; clone_size: -; cdr3_aa: CASSGEGTVGEKLFF; cdr3_nt: TGTGCCAGCAGTGGGGAAGGGACAGTTGGCGAAAAACTGTTTTTT
d_call: -; v_call: TRBV18; j_call: TRBJ2-7; clone_size: few; cdr3_aa: CASSPPGLPYEQYF; cdr3_nt: TGTGCCAGCTCACCACCGGGGCTACCCTACGAGCAGTACTTC
d_call: -; v_call: TRBV6-1; j_call: TRBJ2-7; clone_size: -; cdr3_aa: CASSTLQRSYEQYF; cdr3_nt: TGTGCCAGCAGTACCCTACAGAGATCCTACGAGCAGTACTTC
d_call: TRBD1; v_call: TRBV19; j_call: TRBJ1-6; clone_size: -; cdr3_aa: CASSKTGRISYNSPLHF; cdr3_nt: TGTGCCAGTAGTAAGACAGGGAGAATCTCCTATAATTCACCCCTCCACTTT
d_call: -; v_call: TRBV2; j_call: TRBJ1-6; clone_size: -; cdr3_aa: CASKGFNSPLHF; cdr3_nt: TGTGCCAGCAAAGGGTTTAATTCACCCCTCCACTTT
d_call: -; v_call: TRBV6-5; j_call: TRBJ1-5; clone_size: -; cdr3_aa: CASSYRGRGHQPQHF; cdr3_nt: TGTGCCAGCAGTTACCGCGGACGGGGCCATCAGCCCCAGCATTTT
d_call: -; v_call: TRBV5-1; j_call: TRBJ2-3; clone_size: once; cdr3_aa: CASSLARAGLYTDTQYF; cdr3_nt: TGCGCCAGCAGCTTGGCCCGGGCAGGCCTTTACACAGATACGCAGTATTTT
d_call: -; v_call: TRBV10-3; j_call: TRBJ2-5; clone_size: -; cdr3_aa: CATRGGSWQETQYF; cdr3_nt: TGTGCCACCAGGGGGGGAAGTTGGCAAGAGACCCAGTACTTC
d_call: TRBD1; v_call: TRBV5-8; j_call: TRBJ1-4; clone_size: medium-sized; cdr3_aa: CASRPNRGGNEKLFF; cdr3_nt: TGTGCCAGCAGACCGAACAGGGGAGGAAACGAAAAACTGTTTTTT
d_call: -; v_call: TRBV14; j_call: TRBJ1-6; clone_size: -; cdr3_aa: CASSQGTYSPLHF; cdr3_nt: TGTGCCAGCAGCCAAGGGACCTATTCACCCCTCCACTTT
d_call: -; v_call: TRBV25-1; j_call: TRBJ2-7; clone_size: medium-sized; cdr3_aa: CASSELMRDYEQYF; cdr3_nt: TGTGCCAGCAGTGAATTAATGAGGGACTACGAGCAGTACTTC
d_call: -; v_call: TRBV9; j_call: TRBJ2-3; clone_size: -; cdr3_aa: CASSARDPSTDTQYF; cdr3_nt: TGTGCCAGCAGCGCTCGGGACCCAAGCACAGATACGCAGTATTTT
d_call: -; v_call: TRBV6-5; j_call: TRBJ1-1; clone_size: -; cdr3_aa: CASSSLSTSSQEAFF; cdr3_nt: TGTGCCAGCAGTTCTCTTTCTACTTCCTCCCAGGAAGCTTTCTTT
d_call: -; v_call: TRBV20-1; j_call: TRBJ1-1; clone_size: few; cdr3_aa: CSASGPNEAFF; cdr3_nt: TGCAGTGCTAGTGGGCCCAATGAAGCTTTCTTT
d_call: -; v_call: TRBV5-1; j_call: TRBJ1-4; clone_size: few; cdr3_aa: CASSNDGINEKLFF; cdr3_nt: TGCGCCAGCAGTAACGACGGAATAAACGAAAAACTGTTTTTT
d_call: TRBD1; v_call: TRBV6-1; j_call: TRBJ2-7; clone_size: -; cdr3_aa: CASNRDRGRYEQYF; cdr3_nt: TGTGCCAGCAACCGGGACAGGGGGCGGTACGAGCAGTACTTC
d_call: -; v_call: TRBV6-5; j_call: TRBJ1-2; clone_size: few; cdr3_aa: CASSYQGYGYTF; cdr3_nt: TGTGCCAGCAGTTACCAGGGTTATGGCTACACCTTC
d_call: -; v_call: TRBV7-7; j_call: TRBJ2-2; clone_size: -; cdr3_aa: CASSLTGASTGELFF; cdr3_nt: TGTGCCAGCAGCTTAACGGGGGCTAGCACCGGGGAGCTGTTTTTT
d_call: -; v_call: TRBV6-1; j_call: TRBJ1-4; clone_size: -; cdr3_aa: CASGSRGANEKLFF; cdr3_nt: TGTGCCAGTGGATCCAGGGGCGCTAATGAAAAACTGTTTTTT
d_call: -; v_call: TRBV6-5; j_call: TRBJ2-6; clone_size: -; cdr3_aa: CASKIRPSGANVLTF; cdr3_nt: TGTGCCAGCAAGATACGGCCCTCTGGGGCCAACGTCCTGACTTTC
d_call: TRBD2; v_call: TRBV7-9; j_call: TRBJ2-7; clone_size: hyperexpanded; cdr3_aa: CASSRGGRDLYEQYF; cdr3_nt: TGTGCCAGCAGCCGGGGGGGACGGGACCTCTACGAGCAGTACTTC
d_call: TRBD1; v_call: TRBV4-1; j_call: TRBJ1-1; clone_size: -; cdr3_aa: CASSHTGGDTEAFF; cdr3_nt: TGCGCCAGCAGCCACACAGGGGGGGACACTGAAGCTTTCTTT
d_call: -; v_call: TRBV6-5; j_call: TRBJ1-2; clone_size: -; cdr3_aa: CARTRGGNYGYTF; cdr3_nt: TGTGCCAGAACCCGTGGGGGGAACTATGGCTACACCTTC
d_call: -; v_call: TRBV7-9; j_call: TRBJ1-4; clone_size: -; cdr3_aa: CASSVGNSNEKLFF; cdr3_nt: TGTGCCAGCAGCGTGGGGAACAGTAATGAAAAACTGTTTTTT
d_call: -; v_call: TRBV7-2; j_call: TRBJ1-1; clone_size: once; cdr3_aa: CASSLAGVTHTEAFF; cdr3_nt: TGTGCCAGCAGCTTAGCCGGGGTTACGCACACTGAAGCTTTCTTT
d_call: -; v_call: TRBV13; j_call: TRBJ2-1; clone_size: -; cdr3_aa: CASTAAGKNNEQFF; cdr3_nt: TGTGCCAGCACAGCGGCGGGTAAGAACAATGAGCAGTTCTTC
d_call: -; v_call: TRBV15; j_call: TRBJ2-6; clone_size: -; cdr3_aa: CATSSRTGSGANVLTF; cdr3_nt: TGTGCCACCAGCAGCAGGACGGGCTCTGGGGCCAACGTCCTGACTTTC
d_call: -; v_call: TRBV27; j_call: TRBJ2-7; clone_size: once; cdr3_aa: CASTGQLGYEQYF; cdr3_nt: TGTGCCAGCACGGGGCAGCTCGGCTACGAGCAGTACTTC
d_call: -; v_call: TRBV29-1; j_call: TRBJ1-2; clone_size: -; cdr3_aa: CSVPSSAGAPNTF; cdr3_nt: TGCAGCGTTCCCTCTTCGGCAGGCGCCCCTAACACCTTC
d_call: -; v_call: TRBV20-1; j_call: TRBJ2-3; clone_size: -; cdr3_aa: CSPGRDTQYF; cdr3_nt: TGCAGCCCGGGGAGAGATACGCAGTATTTT
d_call: -; v_call: TRBV11-3; j_call: TRBJ2-2; clone_size: -; cdr3_aa: CASSRGLGDTGELFF; cdr3_nt: TGTGCCAGCAGCCGGGGGCTCGGGGACACCGGGGAGCTGTTTTTT
d_call: -; v_call: TRBV7-2; j_call: TRBJ1-2; clone_size: -; cdr3_aa: CASSLEAGANYGYTF; cdr3_nt: TGTGCCAGCAGCTTAGAGGCGGGGGCGAACTATGGCTACACCTTC
d_call: TRBD1; v_call: TRBV28; j_call: TRBJ1-5; clone_size: -; cdr3_aa: CASRPTGPFDQPQHF; cdr3_nt: TGTGCCAGCAGGCCGACAGGGCCCTTCGATCAGCCCCAGCATTTT
d_call: TRBD2; v_call: TRBV4-2; j_call: TRBJ2-1; clone_size: -; cdr3_aa: CASSRSSGGGYNEQFF; cdr3_nt: TGTGCCAGCAGCCGGTCTAGCGGGGGGGGGTACAATGAGCAGTTCTTC
d_call: -; v_call: TRBV28; j_call: TRBJ1-6; clone_size: once; cdr3_aa: CASSLRTSPLHF; cdr3_nt: TGTGCCAGCAGTTTAAGGACTTCACCCCTCCACTTT
d_call: -; v_call: TRBV7-2; j_call: TRBJ2-5; clone_size: -; cdr3_aa: CASSSPLLGARQETQYF; cdr3_nt: TGTGCCAGCAGCTCCCCATTACTCGGGGCCAGGCAAGAGACCCAGTACTTC
d_call: -; v_call: TRBV29-1; j_call: TRBJ1-3; clone_size: -; cdr3_aa: CSVVGETGSSSGNTIYF; cdr3_nt: TGCAGCGTTGTGGGGGAAACGGGTTCAAGCTCTGGAAACACCATATATTTT
d_call: -; v_call: TRBV30; j_call: TRBJ1-4; clone_size: -; cdr3_aa: CAWIPGQATNEKLFF; cdr3_nt: TGTGCCTGGATTCCGGGACAAGCAACTAATGAAAAACTGTTTTTT
d_call: -; v_call: TRBV18; j_call: TRBJ1-1; clone_size: -; cdr3_aa: CASSPLREGTEAFF; cdr3_nt: TGTGCCAGCTCACCCCTGAGGGAAGGCACTGAAGCTTTCTTT
d_call: TRBD2; v_call: TRBV25-1; j_call: TRBJ2-1; clone_size: -; cdr3_aa: CASRETSGVEFF; cdr3_nt: TGTGCCAGCAGGGAGACTAGCGGGGTTGAGTTCTTC
d_call: -; v_call: TRBV4-1; j_call: TRBJ1-2; clone_size: -; cdr3_aa: CASSHPGRDGPGYGYTF; cdr3_nt: TGCGCCAGCAGCCATCCCGGGCGGGACGGACCGGGGTATGGCTACACCTTC
d_call: TRBD1; v_call: TRBV7-2; j_call: TRBJ1-2; clone_size: -; cdr3_aa: CASSFRTGDGYTF; cdr3_nt: TGTGCCAGCAGTTTCAGGACAGGCGATGGCTACACCTTC
d_call: TRBD1; v_call: TRBV7-2; j_call: TRBJ1-6; clone_size: -; cdr3_aa: CASRLDRGWSPLHF; cdr3_nt: TGTGCCAGCAGACTCGACAGGGGTTGGTCACCCCTCCACTTT
d_call: TRBD1; v_call: TRBV27; j_call: TRBJ1-1; clone_size: -; cdr3_aa: CASSLRGRGDTEAFF; cdr3_nt: TGTGCCAGCAGTTTAAGGGGGCGGGGGGACACTGAAGCTTTCTTT
d_call: -; v_call: TRBV4-1; j_call: TRBJ1-2; clone_size: few; cdr3_aa: CASSRDDSLYGYTF; cdr3_nt: TGCGCCAGCAGCCGGGATGACAGTCTCTATGGCTACACCTTC
d_call: -; v_call: TRBV21-1; j_call: TRBJ2-7; clone_size: -; cdr3_aa: CASSKAPPDEQYF; cdr3_nt: TGTGCCAGCAGCAAAGCACCCCCAGACGAGCAGTACTTC
d_call: -; v_call: TRBV5-1; j_call: TRBJ2-7; clone_size: -; cdr3_aa: CASSPFLSYEQYF; cdr3_nt: TGCGCCAGCAGCCCCTTCCTCTCCTACGAGCAGTACTTC
d_call: -; v_call: TRBV6-4; j_call: TRBJ2-1; clone_size: -; cdr3_aa: CASSGAGNNEQFF; cdr3_nt: TGTGCCAGCAGTGGGGCGGGGAACAATGAGCAGTTCTTC
d_call: TRBD2; v_call: TRBV7-2; j_call: TRBJ2-1; clone_size: -; cdr3_aa: CASSLTSGAQNEQFF; cdr3_nt: TGTGCCAGCAGCTTAACCAGCGGGGCCCAAAATGAGCAGTTCTTC
d_call: -; v_call: TRBV11-2; j_call: TRBJ1-2; clone_size: medium-sized; cdr3_aa: CASSLGTHHGGYTF; cdr3_nt: TGTGCCAGCAGCTTAGGGACCCATCACGGGGGCTACACCTTC
d_call: TRBD1; v_call: TRBV7-9; j_call: TRBJ1-4; clone_size: few; cdr3_aa: CASSLDRGGEKLFF; cdr3_nt: TGTGCCAGCAGCTTGGACAGGGGTGGAGAAAAACTGTTTTTT